The 27 T cell receptor beta chains presented below share a single source sample, sequenced in a study of Ad26.COV2.S vaccination and SARS-CoV-2 variants. Indicated treatment: around 19 received Ad26.COV2.S at low or high dose, single or two shots; roughly five received placebo; per-sample allocation not given. Each sample was drawn 63 days after the first injection (of vaccine or placebo). Profiling relied on immunoSEQ multiplex PCR, and the TCRdb table lists in-frame clones only, not all of them. This table holds about 350,000 clones, roughly 90% found once. The material was peripheral blood, obtained in a trial of Ad26.COV2.S vaccine versus placebo. The receptors were sampled from a person aged 18-65 years who received the Ad26.COV2.S COVID-19 vaccine or a placebo.

This chain uses TRBV28 with TRBJ1-4; 7 bases map to TRBD1. J lost 10 bases, V lost 6 bases, and 11 bases had no gene match. Per germline, CDR1 MDHEN and CDR2 SYDVKM. The CDR3 extends over 14 amino acids. In DNA form, the CDR3 reads TGTGCCAGCAGCGGGACAGTTGGGCGAGGAAAACTGTTTTTT. This gives the protein CASSGTVGRGKLFF.

This chain connects TRBV11-3 to TRBJ1-1; TRBD1 matches at 7 bases. Germline V gives CDR1 SGHNT, CDR2 YENEEA. The CDR3 contains 13 residues. The V gene end was trimmed by 5 bases and the J gene end by 4 bases; junction bases not matched to a gene: 4. CDR3 sequence: CASSATGATEAFF. The CDR3 coding sequence is TGTGCCAGCAGCGCAACAGGGGCCACTGAAGCTTTCTTT. Variable domain in full (rest from reference TRBV11-3 and TRBJ1-1): EAGVVQSPRYKIIEKKQPVAFWCNPISGHNTLYWYLQNLGQGPELLIRYENEEAVDDSQLPKDRFSAERLKGVDSTLKIQPAELGDSAVYLCASSATGATEAFFGQGTRLTVV.

A few counts support this clone. V usage is TRBV27 and J usage is TRBJ1-1, with D possibly TRBD1 on 5 matching bases. This CDR3 region has 14 residues. Germline values: CDR1 MNHEY, CDR2 SMNVEV (reference sequence). Trimming took 5 bases from V and 5 from J, leaving 15 bases between them. CDR3 DNA sequence: TGTGCCAGCAGTCTAAGTCGGGGGGGGACTGAAGCTTTCTTT. Its translation: CASSLSRGGTEAFF.

The V gene is TRBV12-3 or TRBV12-4, the J gene TRBJ2-5; weak D call: TRBD2 (6 bases). This CDR3 comprises 13 residues. V lost 3 bases to trimming and J lost 5 bases, with 10 bases between them. This CDR3 is CASSFGGLETQYF. The CDR3 DNA follows: TGTGCCAGCAGTTTCGGGGGATTGGAGACCCAGTACTTC.

This chain links TRBV3-1 (or the pseudogene TRBV3-2) with TRBJ1-6, with TRBD1 identical over 9 bases. V shed 1 base and J 7 bases; nucleotides not matched to a gene: 8. Germline V gene lookup returns CDR1 LGHDT and CDR2 YNNKEL (reference sequence). The length of the CDR3 is 17 residues. In DNA, the CDR3 is TGTGCCAGCAGCCAAGTAGGTCCCGGACAGGGGAATTCACCCCTCCACTTT. As protein: CASSQVGPGQGNSPLHF.

This chain uses TRBV27 with TRBJ1-1; no reliable D call. With 7 bases removed from V and 6 bases from J, the gap between germline ends came to 0 bases. The V gene's germline CDR1 is MNHEY and CDR2 SMNVEV (reference sequence). CDR3 length: 8 amino acids. The CDR3 protein is CASTEAFF. The CDR3 DNA sequence: TGTGCCAGCACTGAAGCTTTCTTT.

This clone was seen once. The chain uses TRBV5-1 and TRBJ2-7, with D possibly being TRBD2 (5 bases). The CDR3 loop spans 16 amino acids. Trimming shortened V by 0 bases and J by 5 bases, and 18 bases separated the two germline ends. Germline V gives CDR1 SGHRS, CDR2 YFSETQ. This CDR3 reads CASSLAIVLAANEQYF. In nucleotides, the CDR3 is TGCGCCAGCAGCTTGGCCATTGTTCTAGCTGCGAACGAGCAGTACTTC.

The chain uses TRBV9 and TRBJ1-5; possibly TRBD1 for D (5 bases). This CDR3 is 14 amino acids long. V was trimmed by 1 base and J by 6 bases, leaving 11 bases between them. Germline CDR1 is SGDLS and CDR2 is YYNGEE. The CDR3 protein is CASSVSSGFQPQHF. The CDR3 nucleotides read TGTGCCAGCAGCGTAAGTTCAGGGTTTCAGCCCCAGCATTTT.

The chain couples TRBV6-2 or TRBV6-3 to TRBJ2-7; no reliable D call. The ends were cut back, 0 bases at V and 3 bases at J, with 9 bases in the middle. The CDR3 contains 14 residues. Germline CDR1 and CDR2: MNHEY and SVGEGT. This CDR3 reads CASSYSRLVYEQYF. The CDR3 DNA follows: TGTGCCAGCAGTTACTCGAGGCTAGTCTACGAGCAGTACTTC.

This chain joins TRBV6-5 and TRBJ2-7; the match to TRBD1 covers 10 bases. J was trimmed by 5 bases and V by 0 bases; bases with no gene match: 4. The CDR3 extends over 15 amino acids. CDR1 is MNHEY, CDR2 SVGAGI, per germline. The CDR3 reads CASSYSTDRGHEQYF. The CDR3 coding sequence is TGTGCCAGCAGTTACTCGACCGACAGGGGGCACGAGCAGTACTTC.

The chain employs TRBV11-3 and TRBJ2-3; D ambiguous. Trimming removed 3 bases at V and 6 bases at J, with 10 bases between. This CDR3 is 13 amino acids long. Germline V gives CDR1 SGHNT, CDR2 YENEEA. The CDR3 nucleotides read TGTGCCAGCAGCTTCTATGGTTCGGATACGCAGTATTTT. The encoded protein is CASSFYGSDTQYF.

The chain uses TRBV6-2 or TRBV6-3 and TRBJ2-7, with D possibly called TRBD1 or TRBD2 (5 bases each). Germline V gives CDR1 MNHEY, CDR2 SVGEGT. V was trimmed by 2 bases and J by 0 bases, leaving 5 bases between them. The CDR3 is made up of 13 amino acids. This CDR3 is CASSYGGSYEQYF. The CDR3 DNA reads TGTGCCAGCAGTTACGGGGGCTCCTACGAGCAGTACTTC.

The chain is built from TRBV7-2 and TRBJ2-5, with D perhaps TRBD2 (6 bases). Trimming left V 5 bases short and J 4 bases short, with 14 bases between. Germline V gene sequence: CDR1 SGHTA, CDR2 FQGNSA. The CDR3 has 14 amino acids. CDR3 in amino acids: CASSRGGQGETQYF. The CDR3 DNA reads as TGTGCCAGCAGCCGGGGAGGCCAGGGAGAGACCCAGTACTTC.

This chain connects TRBV19 to TRBJ1-5; D is ambiguous. V was clipped by 7 bases and J by 0 bases, with 13 bases between them. CDR1 LNHDA and CDR2 SQIVND come from the germline V gene (reference sequence). The CDR3 spans 15 residues. CDR3 loop: CASNRREISNQPQHF. The CDR3 DNA sequence: TGTGCCAGTAACCGGCGGGAGATTAGCAATCAGCCCCAGCATTTT.

The chain combines TRBV6-5 with TRBJ2-1; 7 nucleotides align to TRBD2. J lost 6 bases, V lost 0 bases, and 2 bases had no gene match. CDR3 size: 14 residues. Per the germline V gene, CDR1 is MNHEY and CDR2 is SVGAGI. The DNA of the CDR3 is TGTGCCAGCAGTTACTCGGGAGGGCGCAATGAGCAGTTCTTC. Translation: CASSYSGGRNEQFF.

CDR3 sequence: CASSLGAGLASTDTQYF. CDR3 DNA sequence: TGCGCCAGCAGCTTGGGTGCGGGACTAGCGAGCACAGATACGCAGTATTTT. The chain uses TRBV5-1 and TRBJ2-3, with 10 bases lining up with TRBD2. The germline CDR1 and CDR2 sequences are SGHRS and YFSETQ. V shed 0 bases, J shed 0 bases, and the junction held 4 bases outside the gene matches. This CDR3 comprises 17 residues.

The chain has TRBV19 and TRBJ2-6, with TRBD2 identical over 13 bases. V lost 4 bases and J lost 0; bases outside the gene matches: 3. This CDR3 is built from 18 residues. CDR1 LNHDA and CDR2 SQIVND come from the germline V gene (reference sequence). CDR3 in amino acids: CASSTGLAGSSGANVLTF. The CDR3 region has the DNA TGTGCCAGTAGTACGGGACTAGCGGGGAGCTCTGGGGCCAACGTCCTGACTTTC. Looking up the rest from reference TRBV19 and TRBJ2-6 gives the full variable domain: DGGITQSPKYLFRKEGQNVTLSCEQNLNHDAMYWYRQDPGQGLRLIYYSQIVNDFQKGDIAEGYSVSREKKESFPLTVTSAQKNPTAFYLCASSTGLAGSSGANVLTFGAGSRLTVL.

This chain joins TRBV20-1 and TRBJ2-2; tentatively, D is TRBD2 (6 bases). Germline values: CDR1 DFQATT, CDR2 SNEGSKA (reference sequence). The V end lost 3 bases, the J end lost 0 bases, and 17 bases lay between the germline ends. The CDR3 totals 17 residues. DNA for the CDR3: TGCAGTGCTAGTTTGGTGACTAGTCTCTCGAACACCGGGGAGCTGTTTTTT. Protein sequence: CSASLVTSLSNTGELFF.

The genes are TRBV5-1 and TRBJ2-3; 8 bases agree with TRBD1. This CDR3 region has 14 residues. Germline V CDR1 and CDR2: SGHRS, YFSETQ. Losses at the gene ends were 4 bases for V and 4 bases for J; bases not matched to a gene: 5. The CDR3 is CASSPQGASDTQYF. CDR3 sequence (DNA): TGCGCCAGCAGCCCTCAGGGGGCGTCAGATACGCAGTATTTT. The complete variable domain, with remaining parts taken from reference TRBV5-1 and TRBJ2-3, reads KAGVTQTPRYLIKTRGQQVTLSCSPISGHRSVSWYQQTPGQGLQFLFEYFSETQRNKGNFPGRFSGRQFSNSRSEMNVSTLELGDSALYLCASSPQGASDTQYFGPGTRLTVL.

This chain connects TRBV27 to TRBJ2-2, with 11 bases identical to TRBD2. Germline V gene lookup returns CDR1 MNHEY and CDR2 SMNVEV (reference sequence). The ends lost 1 base at V and 1 base at J; junction bases unmatched: 2. The CDR3 is made up of 17 amino acids. The DNA for the CDR3 is TGTGCCAGCAGTTTATATACTAGCGGGGGGAACACCGGGGAGCTGTTTTTT. Translating it yields CASSLYTSGGNTGELFF.

This clone was seen just once. The rearrangement links TRBV27 to TRBJ2-6; maybe TRBD1 (5 bases). V lost 4 bases, J lost 0 bases, and 19 bases lay in between. Germline V CDR1 and CDR2: MNHEY, SMNVEV (reference sequence). The CDR3 totals 19 residues. CDR3 bases: TGTGCCAGCAGTTCCGCCTGGGGTAGGGGAAGCTCTGGGGCCAACGTCCTGACTTTC. It is translated as CASSSAWGRGSSGANVLTF.

The chain combines TRBV6-2 or TRBV6-3 with TRBJ1-2; 9 bases are shared with TRBD1. The CDR3 is 15 residues long. After removal of 2 bases from V and 4 bases from J, the junction contained 5 bases not matched to a gene. CDR1 and CDR2 from the germline V gene are MNHEY and SVGEGT. CDR3: CASSYSPDRGYGYTF. CDR3 coding DNA: TGTGCCAGCAGTTACAGCCCGGACAGGGGCTATGGCTACACCTTC.

J is TRBJ2-6 and V is TRBV14, with D unresolved. Germline assignment: CDR1 SGHDN and CDR2 FVKESK. The CDR3 is made up of 20 amino acids. V gave up 4 bases and J gave up 0 bases, with 22 bases separating them. The CDR3 nucleotides read TGTGCCAGCAGCCTCCACCCTATCGGCGCAGTGCCCTCTGGGGCCAACGTCCTGACTTTC. Translating it yields CASSLHPIGAVPSGANVLTF.

The chain couples TRBV3-1 (or the pseudogene TRBV3-2) to TRBJ1-2; D is unclear. Looked up from germline, CDR1 is LGHDT and CDR2 is YNNKEL (reference sequence). The V end was cut by 1 base, the J end by 4 bases, with 16 bases between. This CDR3 has 16 amino acids. The CDR3 here is CASSQAGGDHGYGYTF. The CDR3 nucleotides are TGTGCCAGCAGCCAAGCTGGCGGGGATCATGGCTATGGCTACACCTTC.

The gene calls are TRBV18 and TRBJ1-2, with D uncertain. CDR1 and CDR2 from the germline V gene are KGHSH and LQKENI. CDR3 length: 13 amino acids. V was clipped by 6 bases and J by 5 bases, with 13 bases between them. The CDR3, as DNA: TGTGCCAGCTCCTCATCGGAGGTGTATGGCTACACCTTC. Encoded protein: CASSSSEVYGYTF. Based on the CDR3 plus reference TRBV18 and TRBJ1-2, the full variable domain is NAGVMQNPRHLVRRRGQEARLRCSPMKGHSHVYWYRQLPEEGLKFMVYLQKENIIDESGMPKERFSAEFPKEGPSILRIQQVVRGDSAAYFCASSSSEVYGYTFGSGTRLTVV.

The chain joins TRBV28 to TRBJ1-3; D perhaps matches TRBD1 (5 bases). V was cut by 3 bases and J by 0 bases, with 6 bases left in between. Germline-derived CDR1 and CDR2 are MDHEN and SYDVKM. This CDR3 has 14 amino acids. CDR3 sequence: CASSFTGSGNTIYF. In DNA, the CDR3 is TGTGCCAGCAGTTTTACAGGCTCTGGAAACACCATATATTTT. The whole variable domain, remainder taken from reference TRBV28 and TRBJ1-3, is DVKVTQSSRYLVKRTGEKVFLECVQDMDHENMFWYRQDPGLGLRLIYFSYDVKMKEKGDIPEGYSVSREKKERFSLILESASTNQTSMYLCASSFTGSGNTIYFGEGSWLTVV.

The J gene is TRBJ2-2, the V gene TRBV6-6; 11 bases are a match to TRBD1. The CDR3 has 14 residues. Trimming removed 6 bases from V and 7 bases from J; junction bases left unmatched: 4. Germline V gene sequence: CDR1 MNHNY, CDR2 SVGAGI (reference sequence). This chain's CDR3 is CASRPDRGRGELFF. Written as DNA, the CDR3 is TGTGCCAGCAGACCGGACAGGGGGCGCGGGGAGCTGTTTTTT.